The T cell receptor beta chain under discussion was sequenced for a study of blood T cell repertoires in COVID-19. Study-level information: T cells, B-cell-depleted T cells, or PBMCs supplied cDNA or gDNA.

Sequencing used immunoSEQ multiplex PCR; TCRdb keeps in-frame clones, though not all of them. The table has about 280,000 clones, roughly 86% seen once. Unmatched junction bases numbered 7, after V lost 1 base and J lost 9 bases. CDR3 size: 15 residues. The V gene's germline CDR1 is SGHRS and CDR2 YFSETQ. This chain links TRBV5-1 with TRBJ2-3, with 11 bases identical to TRBD2. The TCR comes from a woman younger than 45 with COVID-19, enrolled during active disease. What was sequenced was peripheral blood. CDR3 sequence (DNA): TGCGCCAGCAGCTTGCGGTCTCTAGCGGGGGGAACGCAGTATTTT. Residues: CASSLRSLAGGTQYF. Supplemented by reference TRBV5-1 and TRBJ2-3, the full variable domain reads KAGVTQTPRYLIKTRGQQVTLSCSPISGHRSVSWYQQTPGQGLQFLFEYFSETQRNKGNFPGRFSGRQFSNSRSEMNVSTLELGDSALYLCASSLRSLAGGTQYFGPGTRLTVL.